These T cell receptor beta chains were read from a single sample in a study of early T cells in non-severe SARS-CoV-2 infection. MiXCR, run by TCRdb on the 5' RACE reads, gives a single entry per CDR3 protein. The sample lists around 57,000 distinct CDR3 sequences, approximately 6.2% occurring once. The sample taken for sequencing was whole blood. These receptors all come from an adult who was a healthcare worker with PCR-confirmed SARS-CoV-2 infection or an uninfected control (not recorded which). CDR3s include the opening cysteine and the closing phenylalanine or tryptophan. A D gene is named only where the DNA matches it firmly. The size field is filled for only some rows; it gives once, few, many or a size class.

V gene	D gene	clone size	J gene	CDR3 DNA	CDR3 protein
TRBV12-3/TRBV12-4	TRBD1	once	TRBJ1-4	TGTGCCAGCACCCGGGCCTTACAGGGGAGGCAGTTAAGGCGTGAAAAACTGTTTTTT	CASTRALQGRQLRREKLFF
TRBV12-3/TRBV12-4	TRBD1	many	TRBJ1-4	TGTGCCAGCAGTACCCCCAAGGGGGCGAGGGAAAAACTGTTTTTT	CASSTPKGAREKLFF
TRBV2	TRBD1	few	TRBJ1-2	TGTGCCAGCAGTGTGCGACAGGGGCCGACGGAAGGCTACACCTTC	CASSVRQGPTEGYTF
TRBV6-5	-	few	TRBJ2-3	TGTGCCAGCAGTTACTGGGGGGCAGAAGATACGCAGTATTTT	CASSYWGAEDTQYF
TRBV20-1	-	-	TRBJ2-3	TGCAGTGCTGGTTCACTGGGCGGGGACACAGATACGCAGTATTTT	CSAGSLGGDTDTQYF
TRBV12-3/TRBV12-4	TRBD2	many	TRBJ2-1	TGTGCCAGCAGCGGGGGGGGCAGGTCCTACAATGAGCAGTTCTTC	CASSGGGRSYNEQFF
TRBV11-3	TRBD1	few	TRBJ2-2	TGTGCCAGCAGCAAGAGGACAGGGAGTAACACCGGGGAGCTGTTTTTT	CASSKRTGSNTGELFF
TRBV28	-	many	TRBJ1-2	TGTGCCAGCAGTCGGCAGAACTATGGCTACACCTTC	CASSRQNYGYTF
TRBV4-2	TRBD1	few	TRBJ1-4	TGTGCCAGCAGCCAACGACTACGCACCGGGACAGGCAATGAAAAACTGTTTTTT	CASSQRLRTGTGNEKLFF
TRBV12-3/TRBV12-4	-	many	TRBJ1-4	TGTGCCAGCAGCCCCCTAATGTCAACTAATGAAAAACTGTTTTTT	CASSPLMSTNEKLFF
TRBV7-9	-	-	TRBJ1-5	TGTGCCAGCAGCTTAGCCGGGGGCGGCAATCAGCCCCAGCATTTT	CASSLAGGGNQPQHF
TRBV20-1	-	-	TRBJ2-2	TGCAGTGCTAGAGGCGAGAAGGTGATCACCGGGGAGCTGTTTTTT	CSARGEKVITGELFF
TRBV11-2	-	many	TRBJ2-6	TGTGCCAGCAGCCCCCATGCTATGGTCTCTGGGGCCAACGTCCTGACTTTC	CASSPHAMVSGANVLTF
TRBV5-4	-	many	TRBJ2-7	TGTGCCAGCAGCTTGGCCCCATCCTACGAGCAGTACTTC	CASSLAPSYEQYF
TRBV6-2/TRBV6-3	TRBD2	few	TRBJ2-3	TGTGCCAGCACCCCCCACACTAGCGGGGGGTACACAGATACGCAGTATTTT	CASTPHTSGGYTDTQYF
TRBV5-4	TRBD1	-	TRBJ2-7	TGTGCCAGCAGCCCGAGGACAGGGGACTCCTACGAGCAGTACTTC	CASSPRTGDSYEQYF
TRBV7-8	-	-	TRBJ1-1	TGTGCCAGCAGCTTAGACTGGAACGAGGCTGAAGCTTTCTTT	CASSLDWNEAEAFF
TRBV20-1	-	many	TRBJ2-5	TGCAGTGCTACCGGGCCGGAGACCCAGTACTTC	CSATGPETQYF
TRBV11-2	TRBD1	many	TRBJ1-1	TGTGCCAGCAGCTTAGACTCGGGACAGGCCGCTGAAGCTTTCTTT	CASSLDSGQAAEAFF
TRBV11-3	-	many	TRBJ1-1	TGTGCCAGCAGCTTGAACCCCGCTGAAGCTTTCTTT	CASSLNPAEAFF
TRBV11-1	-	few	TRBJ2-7	TGTGCCAGCAGCTCCTGGGACACCTCCTACGAGCAGTACTTC	CASSSWDTSYEQYF
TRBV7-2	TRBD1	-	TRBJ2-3	TGTGCCAGCAGCTTGATACAGGGGGCGGCAGATACGCAGTATTTT	CASSLIQGAADTQYF
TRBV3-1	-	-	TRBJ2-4	TGTGCCAGCAGCCAAGGGACCTCTAGCGCTAAAAACATTCAGTACTTC	CASSQGTSSAKNIQYF
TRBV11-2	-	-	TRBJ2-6	TGTGCCAGCAGCTTAGATGGCAAGCACTCTGGGGCCAACGTCCTGACTTTC	CASSLDGKHSGANVLTF
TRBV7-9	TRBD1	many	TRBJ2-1	TGTGCCAGCAGCATAACGGGCCCAACAGGGGACAATGAGCAGTTCTTC	CASSITGPTGDNEQFF
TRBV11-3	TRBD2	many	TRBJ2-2	TGTGCCAGCAGCTCGAGACTAGCGTCGATGCGAACCGGGGAGCTGTTTTTT	CASSSRLASMRTGELFF
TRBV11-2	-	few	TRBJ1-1	TGTGCCAGCAGCTTAGCCGGGGGTAGGGGGGAAGCTTTCTTT	CASSLAGGRGEAFF
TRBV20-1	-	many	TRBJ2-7	TGCAGTGCTAGGGACGGATCCTACGAGCAGTACTTC	CSARDGSYEQYF
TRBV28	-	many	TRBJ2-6	TGTGCCAGCAGCGTCCTAACTGGGGCCAACGTCCTGACTTTC	CASSVLTGANVLTF
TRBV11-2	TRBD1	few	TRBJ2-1	TGTGCCAGCAGCGAAGGGACAGGCCTAAAGGGTAATGAGCAGCTCTTC	CASSEGTGLKGNEQLF
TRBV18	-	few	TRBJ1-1	TGTGCCAGCTCACCAGGAGAACCAGCTTTCTTT	CASSPGEPAFF
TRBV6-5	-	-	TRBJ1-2	TGTGCCAGCAGTTACTCGAACGTTTGGACGAACTATGGCTACACCTTC	CASSYSNVWTNYGYTF
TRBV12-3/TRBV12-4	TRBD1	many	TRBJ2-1	TGTGCCAGCAGCCTGACAGGGGGAAGGGCTGACAATGAGCAGTTCTTC	CASSLTGGRADNEQFF
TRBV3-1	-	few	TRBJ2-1	TGTGCCAGCAGCCGACGGTTGGAGAGTAGGCCCAATGAGCAGTTCTTC	CASSRRLESRPNEQFF
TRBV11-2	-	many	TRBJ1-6	TGTGCCAGCAGCTTAAATTTCGGCGAATACTCACCCCTCCACTTT	CASSLNFGEYSPLHF
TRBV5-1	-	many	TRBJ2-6	TGCGCCAGCAGGGAGGCGGAGCGGTACCTCTCTGGGGCCAACGTCCTGACTTTC	CASREAERYLSGANVLTF
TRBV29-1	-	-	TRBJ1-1	TGCAGCGTTGAAGATCGGACAGTTCGGAACACTGAAGCTTTCTTT	CSVEDRTVRNTEAFF
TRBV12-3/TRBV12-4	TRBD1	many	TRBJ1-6	TGTGCCAGCAGCCGACAGGGCTCCAGCTCCTATAATTCACCCCTCCACTTT	CASSRQGSSSYNSPLHF
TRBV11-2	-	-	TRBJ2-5	TGTGCCAGCAGCTTAGCGCCGGGCCTGGGAGGTGAGACCCAGTACTTC	CASSLAPGLGGETQYF
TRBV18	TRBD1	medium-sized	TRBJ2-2	TGTGCCAGCTCACCAGGACAGGAAGCGAACACCGGGGAGCTGTTTTTT	CASSPGQEANTGELFF
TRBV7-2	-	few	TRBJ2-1	TGTGCCAGCAGCTTTGGGGGGTCAGCCAGGGGAGAGCAGTTCTTC	CASSFGGSARGEQFF
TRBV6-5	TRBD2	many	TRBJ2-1	TGTGCCAGCAGTCGCCGGACTAGCGAGAATGAGCAGTTCTTC	CASSRRTSENEQFF
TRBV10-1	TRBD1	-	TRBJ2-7	TGCGCCAGCAGTCGGACAGGGGGTCTCCACGAGCAGTACTTC	CASSRTGGLHEQYF
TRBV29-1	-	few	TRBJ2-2	TGCAGCGTTAGCAGGGGTGCCGGGGAGCTGTTTTTT	CSVSRGAGELFF
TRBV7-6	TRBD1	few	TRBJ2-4	TGTGCCAGCAGCCTCAACCCCGGGACAGGAAAAAACATTCAGTACTTC	CASSLNPGTGKNIQYF
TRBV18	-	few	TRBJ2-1	TGTGCCAGCTCACCTGGGCAAGCTGAGCAGTTCTTC	CASSPGQAEQFF
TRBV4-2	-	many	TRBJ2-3	TGTGCCAGCAGCCAAGAGGCACTTTTCACAGATACGCAGTATTTT	CASSQEALFTDTQYF
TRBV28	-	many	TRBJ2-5	TGTGCCAGCAGTTATTCTAGGGCCTCGGAGACCCAGTACTTC	CASSYSRASETQYF
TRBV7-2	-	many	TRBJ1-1	TGTGCCAGCAGCTTAGCGCGGTCAGGGTACAGCACTGAAGCTTTCTTT	CASSLARSGYSTEAFF
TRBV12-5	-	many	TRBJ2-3	TGTGCTAGTGGTTTGGACTATCCAACGGGGGATACGCAGTATTTT	CASGLDYPTGDTQYF
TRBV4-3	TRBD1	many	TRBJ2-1	TGCGCCAGCAGCCAAGATGGGGCAGGGGGTGGTAATGAGCAGTTCTTC	CASSQDGAGGGNEQFF
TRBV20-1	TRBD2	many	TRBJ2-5	TGCAGTGCTAGAGGTCGCGGGGGTGCAAAAGAGACCCAGTACTTC	CSARGRGGAKETQYF
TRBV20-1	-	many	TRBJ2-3	TGCAGTGCTACCCGACAGACAGATACGCAGTATTTT	CSATRQTDTQYF
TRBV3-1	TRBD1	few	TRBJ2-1	TGTGCCAGCAGCTTGGACAGGGTAGGGGTCAATGAGCAGTTCTTC	CASSLDRVGVNEQFF